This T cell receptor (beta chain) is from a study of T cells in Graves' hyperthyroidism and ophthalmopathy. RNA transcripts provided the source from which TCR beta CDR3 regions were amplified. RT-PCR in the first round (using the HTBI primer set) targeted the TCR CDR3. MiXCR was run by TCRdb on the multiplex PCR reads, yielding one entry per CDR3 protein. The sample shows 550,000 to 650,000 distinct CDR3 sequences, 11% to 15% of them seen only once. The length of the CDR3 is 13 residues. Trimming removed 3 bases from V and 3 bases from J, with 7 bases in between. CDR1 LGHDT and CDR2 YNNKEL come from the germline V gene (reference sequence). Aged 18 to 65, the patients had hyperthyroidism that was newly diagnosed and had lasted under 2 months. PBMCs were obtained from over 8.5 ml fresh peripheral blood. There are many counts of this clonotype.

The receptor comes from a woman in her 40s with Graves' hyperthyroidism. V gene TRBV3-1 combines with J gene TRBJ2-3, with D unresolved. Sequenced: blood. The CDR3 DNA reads TGTGCCAGCAGCCATTCGTGGACAGATACGCAGTATTTT. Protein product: CASSHSWTDTQYF.